These 7 T cell receptor beta chains share one sample of origin, sequenced in a study of control samples from healthy donors and cancer patients. Only in-frame clones appear in the TCRdb table, and some are missing; sequencing was by immunoSEQ multiplex PCR. The sample contains more than 25,000 clones, around 94% of which appear only once. Sequenced: blood. The receptors shown here come from a man between 60 and 75 years old in good health.

The V gene is TRBV5-1, the J gene TRBJ1-1, with unresolved D. The CDR3 is 15 residues long. Germline CDR1 and CDR2: SGHRS and YFSETQ. Trimming stripped 0 bases from V and 1 base from J, with 10 bases between. DNA for the CDR3: TGCGCCAGCAGCTTGGAACGGGGAGGGAACACTGAAGCTTTCTTT. It is translated as CASSLERGGNTEAFF.

Written as DNA, the CDR3 is TGCGCCAGCAGCTCCCCCGGGACTAAAGTTGGTATGACTGAAGCTTTCTTT. Translation: CASSSPGTKVGMTEAFF. The chain is built from TRBV5-1 and TRBJ1-1; weak D call: TRBD1 (5 bases). The CDR3 is 17 residues long. Trimming shortened V by 3 bases and J by 5 bases, and 23 bases separated the two germline ends. CDR1 is SGHRS, CDR2 YFSETQ, per germline.

The V gene is TRBV7-8, the J gene TRBJ1-5; D not resolved. The CDR3 totals 15 residues. Germline loops: CDR1 SGHVS, CDR2 FQNEAQ. With 5 bases removed from V and 2 bases from J, the gap between germline ends came to 13 bases. CDR3 protein: CASSLDQIGNQPQHF. The CDR3 nucleotides read TGTGCCAGCAGCCTGGACCAAATAGGCAATCAGCCCCAGCATTTT.

This clone appeared once. The V gene is TRBV27, the J gene TRBJ2-1, with TRBD2 matching over 9 bases. Germline V lookup: CDR1 MNHEY, CDR2 SMNVEV (reference sequence). The trim removed 5 bases at V and 4 bases at J, leaving 6 bases unmatched. The CDR3 totals 15 residues. This chain's CDR3 is CASSKLAGTYNEQFF. In DNA form, the CDR3 reads TGTGCCAGCAGTAAACTAGCGGGTACATACAATGAGCAGTTCTTC.

The CDR3 sequence is CASSTKQGTEAFF. Here the CDR3 DNA reads TGTGCCAGCAGCACCAAACAAGGAACTGAAGCTTTCTTT. The chain has TRBV11-2 and TRBJ1-1; D is uncertain. V was shortened by 5 bases and J by 5 bases, with 12 bases between the two germline ends. The CDR3 has 13 amino acids. Germline CDR1 is SGHAT and CDR2 is FQNNGV. The whole variable domain, remainder taken from reference TRBV11-2 and TRBJ1-1, is EAGVAQSPRYKIIEKRQSVAFWCNPISGHATLYWYQQILGQGPKLLIQFQNNGVVDDSQLPKDRFSAERLKGVDSTLKIQPAKLEDSAVYLCASSTKQGTEAFFGQGTRLTVV.

This chain connects TRBV27 to TRBJ1-3, with a tentative D call TRBD1 (6 bases). This CDR3 spans 14 amino acids. The germline V and J ends were trimmed by 6 bases and 4 bases, with 13 bases remaining between them. Germline CDR1 MNHEY, CDR2 SMNVEV (reference sequence). The CDR3 coding sequence is TGTGCCAGCAGATCTGCAGGGGTGGGAAACACCATATATTTT. It codes for CASRSAGVGNTIYF.

V is TRBV7-2 and J is TRBJ1-1; no firm D call. CDR1 and CDR2 from the germline V gene are SGHTA and FQGNSA. CDR3 size: 14 residues. Trimming shortened V by 0 bases and J by 3 bases, and 8 bases separated the two germline ends. DNA of the CDR3: TGTGCCAGCAGCTTAGCCCGAAGGGACACTGAAGCTTTCTTT. Amino acids: CASSLARRDTEAFF.